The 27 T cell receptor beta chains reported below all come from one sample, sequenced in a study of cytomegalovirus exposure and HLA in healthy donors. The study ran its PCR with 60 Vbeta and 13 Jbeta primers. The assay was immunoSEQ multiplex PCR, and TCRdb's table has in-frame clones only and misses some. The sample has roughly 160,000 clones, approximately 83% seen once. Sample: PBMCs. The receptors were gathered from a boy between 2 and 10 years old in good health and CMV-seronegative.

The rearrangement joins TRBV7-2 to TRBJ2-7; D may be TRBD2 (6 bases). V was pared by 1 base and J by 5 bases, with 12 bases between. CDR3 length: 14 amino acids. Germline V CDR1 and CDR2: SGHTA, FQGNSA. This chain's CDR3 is CASSLEAGLHEQYF. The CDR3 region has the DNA TGTGCCAGCAGCTTAGAGGCGGGATTACACGAGCAGTACTTC.

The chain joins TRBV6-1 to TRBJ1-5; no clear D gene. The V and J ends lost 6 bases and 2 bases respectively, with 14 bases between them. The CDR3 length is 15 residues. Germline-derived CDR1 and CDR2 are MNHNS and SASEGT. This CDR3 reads CASRTTVYGNQPQHF. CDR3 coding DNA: TGTGCCAGCAGGACCACAGTCTATGGCAATCAGCCCCAGCATTTT.

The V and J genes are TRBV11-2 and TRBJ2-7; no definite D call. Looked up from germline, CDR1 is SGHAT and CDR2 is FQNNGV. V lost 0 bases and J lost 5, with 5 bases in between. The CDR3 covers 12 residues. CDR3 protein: CASSLDFNEQYF. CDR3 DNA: TGTGCCAGCAGCTTAGACTTTAACGAGCAGTACTTC.

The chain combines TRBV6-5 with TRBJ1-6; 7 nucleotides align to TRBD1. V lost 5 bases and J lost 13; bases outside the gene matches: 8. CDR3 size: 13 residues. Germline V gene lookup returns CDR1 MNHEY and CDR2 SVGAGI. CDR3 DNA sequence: TGTGCCAGCAGTGTCCGACAGGGATCGCCCCTCCACTTT. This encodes CASSVRQGSPLHF.

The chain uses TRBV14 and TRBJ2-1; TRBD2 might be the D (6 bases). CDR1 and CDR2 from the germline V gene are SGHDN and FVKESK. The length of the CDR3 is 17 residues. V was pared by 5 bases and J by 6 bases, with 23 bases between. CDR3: CASSKITLEGAANEQFF. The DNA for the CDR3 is TGTGCCAGCAGCAAAATAACGTTGGAGGGCGCGGCCAATGAGCAGTTCTTC.

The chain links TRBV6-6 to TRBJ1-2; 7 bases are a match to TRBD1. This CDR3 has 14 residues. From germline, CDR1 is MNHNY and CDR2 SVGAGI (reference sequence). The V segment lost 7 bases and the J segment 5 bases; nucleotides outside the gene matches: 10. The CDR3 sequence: CASTSPLTGYGYTF. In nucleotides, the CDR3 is TGTGCCAGCACCTCCCCATTGACAGGGTATGGCTACACCTTC.

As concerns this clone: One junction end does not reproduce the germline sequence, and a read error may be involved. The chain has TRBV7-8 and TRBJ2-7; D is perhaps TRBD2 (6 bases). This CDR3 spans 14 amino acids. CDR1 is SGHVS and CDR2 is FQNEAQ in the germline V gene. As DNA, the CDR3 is TGTGCCAGCAGCTCTTCTAGCGCCTCTTGGGAGCGGTACTTC. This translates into CASSSSSASWERYF.

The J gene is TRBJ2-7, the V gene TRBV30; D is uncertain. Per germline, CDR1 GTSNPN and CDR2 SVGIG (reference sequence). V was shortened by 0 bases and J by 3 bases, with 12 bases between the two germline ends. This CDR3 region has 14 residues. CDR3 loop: CAWSVWVSDYEQYF. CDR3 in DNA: TGTGCCTGGAGTGTCTGGGTCAGCGACTACGAGCAGTACTTC.

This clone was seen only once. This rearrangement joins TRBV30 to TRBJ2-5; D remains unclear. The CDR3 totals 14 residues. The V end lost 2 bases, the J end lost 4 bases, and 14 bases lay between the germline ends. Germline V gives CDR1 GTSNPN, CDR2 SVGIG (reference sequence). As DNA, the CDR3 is TGTGCCTGGAGTACCCCTGCCGGCGGAGAGACCCAGTACTTC. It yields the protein CAWSTPAGGETQYF.

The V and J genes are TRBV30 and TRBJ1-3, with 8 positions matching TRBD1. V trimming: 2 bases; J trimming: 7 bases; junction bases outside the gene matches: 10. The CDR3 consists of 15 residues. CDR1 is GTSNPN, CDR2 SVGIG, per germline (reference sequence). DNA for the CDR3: TGTGCCTGGAGTACCGGGACAGGTTACGAGAACACCATATATTTT. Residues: CAWSTGTGYENTIYF.

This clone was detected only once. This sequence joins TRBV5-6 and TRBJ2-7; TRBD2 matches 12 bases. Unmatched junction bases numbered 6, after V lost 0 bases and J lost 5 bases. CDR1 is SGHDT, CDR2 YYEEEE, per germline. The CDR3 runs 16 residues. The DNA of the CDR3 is TGTGCCAGCAGCTTGGGACTAGCGGGAGTTTTTGACGAGCAGTACTTC. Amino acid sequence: CASSLGLAGVFDEQYF.

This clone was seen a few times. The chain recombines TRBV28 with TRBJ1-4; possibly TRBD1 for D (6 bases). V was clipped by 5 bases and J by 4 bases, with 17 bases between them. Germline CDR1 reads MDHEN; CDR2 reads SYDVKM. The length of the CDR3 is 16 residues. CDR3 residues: CASSPGQGGDNEKLFF. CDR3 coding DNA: TGTGCCAGCAGTCCGGGGCAAGGGGGGGATAATGAAAAACTGTTTTTT.

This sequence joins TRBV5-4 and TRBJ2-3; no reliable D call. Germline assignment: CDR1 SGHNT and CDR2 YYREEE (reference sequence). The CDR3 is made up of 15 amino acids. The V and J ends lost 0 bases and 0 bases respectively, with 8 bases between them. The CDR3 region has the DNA TGTGCCAGCAGCTTGGTTCCCCAGAGCACAGATACGCAGTATTTT. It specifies CASSLVPQSTDTQYF.

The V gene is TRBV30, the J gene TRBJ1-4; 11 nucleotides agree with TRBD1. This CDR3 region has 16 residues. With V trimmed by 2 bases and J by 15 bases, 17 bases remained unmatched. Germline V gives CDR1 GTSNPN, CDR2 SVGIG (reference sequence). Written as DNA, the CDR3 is TGTGCCTGGAGTTTTAAGATAGGACAGGGGGCCAGCAGGGTGTTTTTT. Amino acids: CAWSFKIGQGASRVFF.

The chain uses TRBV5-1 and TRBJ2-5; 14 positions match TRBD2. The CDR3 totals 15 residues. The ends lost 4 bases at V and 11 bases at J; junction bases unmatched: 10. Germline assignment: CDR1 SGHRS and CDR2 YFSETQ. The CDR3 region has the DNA TGCGCCAGCAGCGAGGGGACTAGCGGGAGAAGGGAGCAGTACTTC. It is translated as CASSEGTSGRREQYF. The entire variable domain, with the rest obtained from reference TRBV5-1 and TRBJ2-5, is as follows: KAGVTQTPRYLIKTRGQQVTLSCSPISGHRSVSWYQQTPGQGLQFLFEYFSETQRNKGNFPGRFSGRQFSNSRSEMNVSTLELGDSALYLCASSEGTSGRREQYFGPGTRLLVL.

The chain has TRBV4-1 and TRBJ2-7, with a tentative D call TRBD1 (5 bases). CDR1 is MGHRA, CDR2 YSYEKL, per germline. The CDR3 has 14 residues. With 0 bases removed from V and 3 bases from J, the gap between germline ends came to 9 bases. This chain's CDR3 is CASSQDLQVYEQYF. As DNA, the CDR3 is TGCGCCAGCAGCCAAGATCTACAGGTCTACGAGCAGTACTTC.

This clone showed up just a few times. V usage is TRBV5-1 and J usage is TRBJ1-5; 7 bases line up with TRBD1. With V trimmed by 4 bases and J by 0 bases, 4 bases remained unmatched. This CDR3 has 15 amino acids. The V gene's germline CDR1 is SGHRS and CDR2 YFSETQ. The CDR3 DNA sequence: TGCGCCAGCAGCCTAACAGGGGATAGCAATCAGCCCCAGCATTTT. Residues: CASSLTGDSNQPQHF.

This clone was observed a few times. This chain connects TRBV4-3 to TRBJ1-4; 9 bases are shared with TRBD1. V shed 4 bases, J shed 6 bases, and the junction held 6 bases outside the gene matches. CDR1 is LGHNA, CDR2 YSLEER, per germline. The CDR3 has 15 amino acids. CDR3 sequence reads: CASSPLRDRDEKLFF. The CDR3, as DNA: TGCGCCAGCAGCCCCTTGAGGGACAGGGATGAAAAACTGTTTTTT.

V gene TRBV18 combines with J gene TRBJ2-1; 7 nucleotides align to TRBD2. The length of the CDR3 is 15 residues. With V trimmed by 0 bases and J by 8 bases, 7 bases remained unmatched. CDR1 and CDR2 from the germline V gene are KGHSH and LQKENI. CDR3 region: CASSPPVGGGHEQFF. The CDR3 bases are TGTGCCAGCTCACCACCGGTTGGGGGAGGGCATGAGCAGTTCTTC.

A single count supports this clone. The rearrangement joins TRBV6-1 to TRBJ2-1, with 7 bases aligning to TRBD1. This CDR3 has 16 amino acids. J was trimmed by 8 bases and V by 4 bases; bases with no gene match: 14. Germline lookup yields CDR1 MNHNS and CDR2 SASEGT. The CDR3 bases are TGTGCCAGCAGTGGTAAGACAGGGCCCCTTCGGGATGAGCAGTTCTTC. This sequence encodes CASSGKTGPLRDEQFF.

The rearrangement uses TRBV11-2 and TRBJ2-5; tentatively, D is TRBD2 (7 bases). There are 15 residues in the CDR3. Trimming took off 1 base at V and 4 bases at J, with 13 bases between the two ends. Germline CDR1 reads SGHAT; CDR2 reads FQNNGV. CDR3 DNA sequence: TGTGCCAGCAGCTTAGCCCAGGGGAGGGGAGAGACCCAGTACTTC. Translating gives CASSLAQGRGETQYF.

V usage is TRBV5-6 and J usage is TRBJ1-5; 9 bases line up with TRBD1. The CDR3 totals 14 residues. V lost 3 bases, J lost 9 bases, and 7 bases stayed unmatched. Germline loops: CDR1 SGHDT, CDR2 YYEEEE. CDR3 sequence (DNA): TGTGCCAGCAGCTACGGACAGGGGTGGGGGCCCCAGCATTTT. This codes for CASSYGQGWGPQHF.

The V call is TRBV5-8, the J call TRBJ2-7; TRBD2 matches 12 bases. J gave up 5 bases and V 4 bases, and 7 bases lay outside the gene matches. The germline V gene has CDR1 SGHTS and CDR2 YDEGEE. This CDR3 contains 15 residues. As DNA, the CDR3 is TGTGCCAGCAGCCCTTCTAGCGGGAGGGCCAACGAGCAGTACTTC. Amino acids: CASSPSSGRANEQYF.

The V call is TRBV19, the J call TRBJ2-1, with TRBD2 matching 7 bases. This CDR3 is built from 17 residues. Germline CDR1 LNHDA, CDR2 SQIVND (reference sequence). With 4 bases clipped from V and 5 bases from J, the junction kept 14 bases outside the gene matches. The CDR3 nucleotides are TGTGCCAGTAGTACGCTAACTAGCGCGTTCGGCAACAATGAGCAGTTCTTC. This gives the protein CASSTLTSAFGNNEQFF.

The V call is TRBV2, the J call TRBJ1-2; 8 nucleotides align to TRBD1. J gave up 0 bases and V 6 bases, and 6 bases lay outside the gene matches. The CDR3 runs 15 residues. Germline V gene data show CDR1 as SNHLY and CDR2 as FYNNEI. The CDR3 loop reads CASRGQASPNYGYTF. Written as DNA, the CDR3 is TGTGCCAGCAGGGGACAGGCCTCCCCTAACTATGGCTACACCTTC.

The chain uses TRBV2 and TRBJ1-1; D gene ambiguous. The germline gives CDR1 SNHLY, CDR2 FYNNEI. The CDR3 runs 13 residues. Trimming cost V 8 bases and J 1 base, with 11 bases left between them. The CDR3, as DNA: TGTGCCAGCTTATTCGACAAGAACACTGAAGCTTTCTTT. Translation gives CASLFDKNTEAFF. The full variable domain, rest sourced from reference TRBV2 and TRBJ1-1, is EPEVTQTPSHQVTQMGQEVILRCVPISNHLYFYWYRQILGQKVEFLVSFYNNEISEKSEIFDDQFSVERPDGSNFTLKIRSTKLEDSAMYFCASLFDKNTEAFFGQGTRLTVV.

The CDR3: CASSVTGNTEAFF. CDR3 nucleotide sequence: TGTGCCAGCAGCGTCACAGGGAACACTGAAGCTTTCTTT. The chain carries TRBV13 and TRBJ1-1, with a possible D match to TRBD1 (5 bases). CDR3 length: 13 residues. Trimming stripped 5 bases from V and 1 base from J, with 8 bases between. In germline, CDR1 is PRHDT, CDR2 FYEKMQ (reference sequence).